Listed below are T cell receptor beta chains from one sample, sequenced in a study of metastatic and nonmetastatic thyroid tumors. Using MiXCR, TCRdb re-called clones from the PCR reads. The sample lists under 20,000 clones, more than 30% occurring once. Sequencing was carried out using tumor tissue. These receptors were obtained from a male donor with papillary thyroid cancer or a benign thyroid nodule (not recorded which). Some clones in this sample may be carry-over from other donors' samples. Both conserved end residues are trimmed from each CDR3. Only some rows state a clone size, as once, few, many or a class for expanded clones.

clone size | V gene | CDR3 protein
many | TRBV18 | ASSFPGSRTATGELF
hyperexpanded | TRBV18 | ASSPPSSYEQY
. | TRBV6-2/TRBV6-3 | ASSTGLETGELF
. | TRBV6-5 | ASSYSPGQGALGYT
many | TRBV5-1 | ASSLDILSSGLAGYNEQF
few | TRBV27 | ASREQQGGGYT
. | TRBV20-1 | SARQIRTNEKLF
many | TRBV28 | ASAGRTGGWQPQH
. | TRBV5-1 | ASSGWTSWDYEQY
once | TRBV15 | STSREQGALENQY
. | TRBV27 | ASSFPRTGVAKLF
medium-sized | TRBV28 | ASSLGQGANEKLF
few | TRBV19 | ASSFQGMNTEAF
. | TRBV6-1 | ASTGIAVTQDTQY
. | TRBV20-1 | SASRSGDSYEQY
many | TRBV19 | ASMDPRLAGGGNEQF
many | TRBV5-4 | ASSFGGTYNEQF
medium-sized | TRBV13 | ASSLLKTEAF
. | TRBV6-1 | ASSRRIGRANDVQF
few | TRBV12-3/TRBV12-4 | ASSVGSEQY
. | TRBV5-8 | ASSYRLRATDTQY
many | TRBV2 | ASSEGGWAKQGLRAF
. | TRBV6-2/TRBV6-3 | ASSYSTIRTGHGYT
. | TRBV28 | ASNVGNRYSGNTIY
. | TRBV2 | ASSEWVSGASTDTQY
medium-sized | TRBV10-3 | AISQTGGYGYT
. | TRBV20-1 | SARDQGRGTDTQY
few | TRBV24-1 | ATSDHPGQGNGYT
many | TRBV7-3 | ASSLQGGDTEAF
once | TRBV20-1 | SAGVGTAPRGNQPQH
. | TRBV2 | ASSAQDRVGLWESDNEQY
few | TRBV28 | ASSLLTSGQITDTQY
many | TRBV5-1 | ASSLALDGDTGELF
. | TRBV3-1 | ASSQDRSGSSSSYNEQF
many | TRBV11-3 | ASSPGTEGSQY
medium-sized | TRBV27 | ASRNNRDTEAF
many | TRBV6-1 | ASSPRDLNQPQH
medium-sized | TRBV28 | ASSSGQGQTLKDYTGELF
many | TRBV6-1 | ASRLGFPDEKLF
few | TRBV27 | ASSLKWLGEQF
. | TRBV12-3/TRBV12-4 | ASSLRTSGRGAVYNEQF
medium-sized | TRBV5-1 | ASSLEGGTEAF
many | TRBV10-3 | AIRLEGSNSPLH
few | TRBV15 | ATSRDRGSEKLF
. | TRBV6-1 | ASSGDGCTEAF
once | TRBV5-3 | ASSLIAGELF
many | TRBV15 | ATSRGAGNSPLH
few | TRBV4-1 | GSSQDTVRSINQPQH
. | TRBV6-1 | ASSETGGSAYEQF
many | TRBV20-1 | SARGNTEAF
. | TRBV28 | ASSLSRGSGYT
many | TRBV2 | ASSPGPGATNEKLF
. | TRBV10-2 | ATTSGQGPSPLH
. | TRBV11-3 | ASSLTAGDYEQY
. | TRBV18 | ASSRGQGAGEQF
many | TRBV20-1 | SVQTSGHYNEQF
. | TRBV18 | ASSPLRSGTGSPEAF